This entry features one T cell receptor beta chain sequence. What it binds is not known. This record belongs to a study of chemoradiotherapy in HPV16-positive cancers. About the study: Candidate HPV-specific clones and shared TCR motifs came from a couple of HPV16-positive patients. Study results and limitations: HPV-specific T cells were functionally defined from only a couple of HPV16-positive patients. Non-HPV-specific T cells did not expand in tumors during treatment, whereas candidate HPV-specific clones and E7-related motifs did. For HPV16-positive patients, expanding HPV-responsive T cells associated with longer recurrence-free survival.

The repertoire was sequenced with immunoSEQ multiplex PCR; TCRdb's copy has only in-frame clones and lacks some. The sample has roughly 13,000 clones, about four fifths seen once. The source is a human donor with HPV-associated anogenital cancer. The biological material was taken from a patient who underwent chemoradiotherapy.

This CDR3 reads CASSLTSYNEQFF. The CDR3 DNA follows: TGTGCCAGCAGCTTAACTTCTTACAATGAGCAGTTCTTC. V and J are TRBV11-2 and TRBJ2-1, with D unresolved. Germline CDR1 reads SGHAT; CDR2 reads FQNNGV. The CDR3 sequence is 13 residues long. V was pared by 2 bases and J by 4 bases, with 6 bases between.